Listed here are 8 T cell receptor beta chains from one sample, sequenced in a study of control samples from healthy donors and cancer patients. Clones were read by immunoSEQ multiplex PCR, and TCRdb kept only the in-frame ones, dropping some. This table has around 9,000 clones, 91% appearing once. The specimen sequenced was PBMCs. The receptors derive from a man in his fifties or sixties with colorectal cancer.

The CDR3 DNA reads TGTGCCAGCAGCCCCATTAAGGGACAGGGGGGCAATGAGCAGTTCTTC. Protein: CASSPIKGQGGNEQFF. This chain links TRBV3-1 (or the pseudogene TRBV3-2) with TRBJ2-1, with 11 nucleotides matching TRBD1. The CDR3 is 16 residues long. The V and J ends lost 4 bases and 6 bases, in that order; junction bases with no gene match: 8. In germline, CDR1 is LGHDT, CDR2 YNNKEL (reference sequence).

This chain uses TRBV2 with TRBJ2-1; D is possibly TRBD2 (6 bases). The V end was cut by 6 bases, the J end by 2 bases, with 14 bases between. The length of the CDR3 is 15 residues. Germline assignment: CDR1 SNHLY and CDR2 FYNNEI. The CDR3 sequence is CASSWDSPPYNEQFF. CDR3 bases: TGTGCCAGCAGCTGGGACTCCCCTCCCTACAATGAGCAGTTCTTC.

This sequence joins TRBV28 and TRBJ1-5; D ambiguous. V lost 10 bases and J lost 2, with 15 bases in between. This CDR3 spans 14 amino acids. CDR1 is MDHEN, CDR2 SYDVKM, per germline. Here the CDR3 reads CATEGLYGNQPQHF. The CDR3 nucleotides read TGTGCCACCGAAGGGCTATATGGCAATCAGCCCCAGCATTTT.

The chain employs TRBV5-6 and TRBJ1-1; D is possibly TRBD1 (5 bases). Germline CDR1 reads SGHDT; CDR2 reads YYEEEE. CDR3 length: 13 amino acids. The V and J ends lost 0 bases and 5 bases respectively, with 8 bases between them. The CDR3 protein is CASSLGRGTEAFF. CDR3 bases: TGTGCCAGCAGCTTGGGACGGGGGACTGAAGCTTTCTTT.

The CDR3 region is CASSLLAGGSNEQFF. CDR3 bases: TGTGCCAGCAGTTTATTGGCGGGGGGATCCAATGAGCAGTTCTTC. V usage is TRBV28 and J usage is TRBJ2-1; 8 positions agree with TRBD2. Looked up from germline, CDR1 is MDHEN and CDR2 is SYDVKM. V was pared by 1 base and J by 6 bases, with 5 bases of the junction left unmatched. This CDR3 is 15 amino acids long.

The V and J genes are TRBV4-2 and TRBJ2-3; 10 bases are shared with TRBD1. The germline V gene has CDR1 LGHNA and CDR2 YNFKEQ. This CDR3 is built from 17 residues. The trim removed 3 bases at V and 1 base at J, leaving 7 bases unmatched. The CDR3 reads CASSQEVGTGGTDTQYF. In DNA form, the CDR3 reads TGTGCCAGCAGCCAGGAGGTGGGGACAGGGGGCACAGATACGCAGTATTTT.

The CDR3 region is CASRLMGNYGYTF. CDR3 bases: TGTGCCAGCAGGTTGATGGGGAACTATGGCTACACCTTC. The rearrangement uses TRBV28 and TRBJ1-2; D uncertain. The V and J ends lost 6 bases and 2 bases respectively, with 10 bases between them. This CDR3 region has 13 residues. The germline V gene has CDR1 MDHEN and CDR2 SYDVKM.

The chain uses TRBV7-7 and TRBJ1-6; D is unresolved. The CDR3 spans 16 residues. V was trimmed by 8 bases and J by 0 bases, leaving 14 bases between them. The germline V gene has CDR1 SSHAT and CDR2 FNYEAQ (reference sequence). The CDR3 loop is CASRDDGSSYNSPLHF. In DNA form, the CDR3 reads TGTGCCAGCCGCGACGACGGCAGCTCCTATAATTCACCCCTCCACTTT.